This passage covers 11 T cell receptor beta chains from one sample sequenced in a study of tumor and adjacent non-tumor tissue in lung cancer. The template was RNA from unsorted bulk tissue. Distant lung tissue was collected more than 3 cm away from the tumor edge. A modified ARM-PCR protocol with three rounds of nested PCR amplified TCRbeta. One entry per CDR3 protein results from TCRdb running MiXCR on the multiplex PCR reads. The table records 100,000 or so distinct CDR3 sequences, approximately 60% of them present only once. Sequencing was done on a sample of distant non-tumor lung tissue. The receptors originated from a man aged 25-45 years with non-small cell lung cancer.

As for this clonotype: A clone one base away is much larger, so this may be a read error. This chain links TRBV24-1 with TRBJ2-7; D is perhaps TRBD2 (6 bases). V was clipped by 4 bases and J by 0 bases, with 12 bases between them. The CDR3 is made up of 15 amino acids. The V gene's germline CDR1 is KGHDR and CDR2 SFDVKD. Here the CDR3 reads CATSDASESSYEQYF. Written as DNA, the CDR3 is TGTGCCACCAGTGACGCTAGCGAGAGCTCCTACGAGCAGTACTTC.

Of note for this clonotype: Possible read error: a much larger clone is one base away. The chain couples TRBV5-5 to TRBJ2-7, with D possibly matching TRBD2 (5 bases). Trimming left V 5 bases short and J 2 bases short, with 11 bases between. This CDR3 has 13 amino acids. CDR1 is SGHKS and CDR2 is YYEKEE in the germline V gene (reference sequence). Here the CDR3 reads CASRTNGTYEQYF. The CDR3 DNA sequence: TGTGCCAGCAGGACTAACGGGACCTACGAGCAGTACTTC.

In its sample, this clonotype was seen a few times. This sequence may be a read error, since a much larger clone differs from it by one base. The conserved closing phenylalanine or tryptophan is absent in this CDR3, likely reflecting a read error. V is TRBV6-1 and J is TRBJ1-5; D gene uncertain. Germline loops: CDR1 MNHNS, CDR2 SASEGT. The CDR3 has 16 residues. The germline V and J ends were trimmed by 7 bases and 4 bases, with 20 bases remaining between them. The CDR3 region is CASTAILVGKNQPQHS. CDR3 in DNA: TGTGCCAGCACGGCGATCTTGGTAGGGAAAAATCAGCCCCAGCATTCT.

The J gene is TRBJ2-3, the V gene TRBV5-1, with 10 bases fitting TRBD2. Looked up from germline, CDR1 is SGHRS and CDR2 is YFSETQ. The CDR3 extends over 15 amino acids. V was pared by 4 bases and J by 2 bases, with 4 bases of the junction left unmatched. CDR3: CASSIGLADTDTQYF. In DNA form, the CDR3 reads TGCGCCAGCAGCATTGGACTAGCGGACACAGATACGCAGTATTTT.

Regarding this clonotype: The conserved phenylalanine or tryptophan normally closing the CDR3 is absent here, so this likely arose from a read error. The chain carries TRBV11-1 and TRBJ1-1; D might be TRBD1 (6 bases). The CDR3 length is 13 residues. CDR1 and CDR2 from the germline V gene are SGHAT and FQDESV (reference sequence). CDR3 sequence reads: CSSSGQPNTEAFL. The CDR3 DNA reads TGTTCCAGCAGTGGACAGCCCAACACTGAAGCTTTCCTT.

Note on this clonotype: No conserved phenylalanine or tryptophan is present at the end of the CDR3, so a read error is the likely explanation. The chain is built from TRBV29-1 and TRBJ2-4; TRBD1 is a possible D gene (5 bases). The CDR3 runs 13 residues. Germline loops: CDR1 SQVTM, CDR2 ANQGSEA. The CDR3 coding sequence is TGCATCGTTGAAAAAGGGGTTGGAAACATTCAGTACTAC. Encoded protein: CIVEKGVGNIQYY.

The rearrangement joins TRBV29-1 to TRBJ1-5, with D unclear. This CDR3 is 9 amino acids long. The V end lost 8 bases, the J end lost 16 bases, and 15 bases lay between the germline ends. Germline lookup yields CDR1 SQVTM and CDR2 ANQGSEA. CDR3 DNA: TGCAGCCCCCTCGCGCCCCGACATTTT. This encodes CSPLAPRHF.

V is TRBV12-3 or TRBV12-4 and J is TRBJ2-1; TRBD2 might be the D (5 bases). V lost 3 bases to trimming and J lost 11 bases, with 14 bases between them. The CDR3 is 13 amino acids. The CDR3 reads CASSFVFGEKQFF. The CDR3, as DNA: TGTGCCAGCAGTTTTGTATTTGGGGAGAAGCAGTTCTTC.

In this sample, this clonotype turned up a few times. The CDR3 ends on some other residue instead of the conserved phenylalanine or tryptophan, so this is likely a read error. The V call is TRBV20-1, the J call TRBJ2-7, with D perhaps assigned TRBD1 or TRBD2 (5 bases each). This CDR3 comprises 12 residues. The V end was cut by 7 bases, the J end by 2 bases, with 12 bases between. The germline V gene has CDR1 DFQATT and CDR2 SNEGSKA (reference sequence). The CDR3 DNA sequence: TGCAGTGTCGGGGCAGCCACCTACGAGCAGTACCTC. It yields the protein CSVGAATYEQYL.

Details on this clonotype: Since no conserved phenylalanine or tryptophan closes the CDR3, a read error is the likely cause. J is TRBJ1-1 and V is TRBV18; 7 nucleotides match TRBD1. The CDR3 has 15 residues. Germline V gives CDR1 KGHSH, CDR2 LQKENI. CDR3 in amino acids: CASSQRDSRNNEAFS. DNA for the CDR3: TGTGCCAGCTCCCAAAGGGACAGTAGGAACAATGAAGCTTTCTCT.

Comment on this clonotype: This may be a read error: a much more frequent sequence differs by one nucleotide. The conserved closing phenylalanine or tryptophan is absent in this CDR3, likely reflecting a read error. The chain links TRBV10-3 to TRBJ1-5, with a tentative D call TRBD1 (5 bases). CDR1 and CDR2 from the germline V gene are ENHRY and SYGVKD. The CDR3 is 15 amino acids. V was pared by 2 bases and J by 0 bases, with 8 bases between. CDR3 nucleotides: TGTGCCATCAGTGAGATAGGGGATAGCAATCAGCCCCAGCATTTA. Protein product: CAISEIGDSNQPQHL.